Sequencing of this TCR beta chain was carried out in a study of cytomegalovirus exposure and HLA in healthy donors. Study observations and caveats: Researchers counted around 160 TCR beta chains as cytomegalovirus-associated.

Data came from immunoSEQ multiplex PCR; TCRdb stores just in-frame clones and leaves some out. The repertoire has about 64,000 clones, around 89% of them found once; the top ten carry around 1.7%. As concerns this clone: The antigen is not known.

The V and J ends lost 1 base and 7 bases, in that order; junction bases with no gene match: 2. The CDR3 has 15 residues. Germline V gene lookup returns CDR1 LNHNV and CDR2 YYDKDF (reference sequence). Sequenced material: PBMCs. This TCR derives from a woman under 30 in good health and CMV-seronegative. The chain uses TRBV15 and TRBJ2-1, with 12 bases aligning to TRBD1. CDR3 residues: CATSRGDRGRNEQFF. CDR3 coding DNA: TGTGCCACCAGCAGAGGGGACAGGGGGCGAAATGAGCAGTTCTTC.